This is a list of T cell receptor beta chains from one sample in a study of vaccination and CD4 T cells after COVID-19. Using its own MiXCR run on the PCR reads, TCRdb lists one record per CDR3 protein. The table lists about 12,000 distinct CDR3 sequences, under 75% of them singletons. These receptors are not linked to any known antigen. The starting material was CD4+ T cells from blood, cultured in vitro, obtained before SARS-CoV-2 vaccination. Source of these receptors: a human donor who had recovered from COVID-19. Each CDR3 is given with its conserved first and last residue. D genes are given only for firm matches. The size of a clone is reported for some rows only, either as once, few or many, or as a class for expanded clones.

TRBJ2-7 | 13 | - | TRBV19 | - | TGTGCCAGTAGTTTCAGGTTCTCCTACGAGCAGTACTTC | CASSFRFSYEQYF
TRBJ1-6 | 15 | - | TRBV19 | - | TGTGCCAGTAGTATAGGACAGTTACCCAATTCACCCCTCCACTTT | CASSIGQLPNSPLHF
TRBJ2-1 | 15 | - | TRBV7-9 | - | TGTGCCAGCAGCCCCGTATCCAGTGCATACAATGAGCAGTTCTTC | CASSPVSSAYNEQFF
TRBJ2-5 | 16 | - | TRBV19 | - | TGTGCCAGTAGTTCACGCGGGACAGCTACCCAAGAGACCCAGTACTTC | CASSSRGTATQETQYF
TRBJ1-1 | 15 | - | TRBV7-8 | - | TGTGCCAGCAGCTTATCTCGGGCTATGAACACTGAAGCTTTCTTT | CASSLSRAMNTEAFF
TRBJ2-1 | 14 | - | TRBV6-2/TRBV6-3 | - | TGTGCCAGCAGTCCTGGTGACTATCGGGATGAGCAGTTCTTC | CASSPGDYRDEQFF
TRBJ2-5 | 16 | TRBD2 | TRBV20-1 | - | TGCAGTGCTAGCGTGAGCGGGGGGGGATTAGGAGAGACCCAGTACTTC | CSASVSGGGLGETQYF
TRBJ1-3 | 13 | - | TRBV20-1 | - | TGCAGTGCTAGGACTTCCTCTGGAAACACCATATATTTT | CSARTSSGNTIYF
TRBJ2-1 | 13 | TRBD1 | TRBV29-1 | once | TGCAGCGTTGCGGGACAGGGTATCCATGAGCAGTTCTTC | CSVAGQGIHEQFF
TRBJ1-1 | 14 | - | TRBV20-1 | large | TGCAGTGCTATCCCTTCCCCCAAGAACACTGAAGCTTTCTTT | CSAIPSPKNTEAFF
TRBJ2-3 | 17 | - | TRBV6-5 | once | TGTGCCAGCAGTTTATCCGGGTTTGGGTTAAGGCCAGATACGCAGTATTTT | CASSLSGFGLRPDTQYF
TRBJ1-2 | 14 | - | TRBV10-2 | - | TGCGCCAGCAGCGGATCCGGGACCCTCGGCGGCTACACCTTC | CASSGSGTLGGYTF
TRBJ2-2 | 14 | - | TRBV6-1 | - | TGTGCCAGCAGTGAAAGCCGGCTGGCCGGGGAGCTGTTTTTT | CASSESRLAGELFF
TRBJ1-2 | 15 | - | TRBV5-6 | few | TGTGCCAGCAGGAAGGGCGCTGGGGGCGGGCGAGGCTACACCTTC | CASRKGAGGGRGYTF
TRBJ1-1 | 14 | - | TRBV4-1 | - | TGCGCCAGCAGCCAAGATTTGAGGAACACTGAAGCTTTCTTT | CASSQDLRNTEAFF
TRBJ2-2 | 16 | TRBD2 | TRBV10-2 | - | TGCGCCAGCGAACGGAGGGGCGGGGGGAACACCGGGGAGCTGTTTTTT | CASERRGGGNTGELFF